Included here is one T cell receptor (beta chain) sequence, with context. The record originates from a study of cytomegalovirus exposure and HLA in healthy donors. For the study at large: The same platform was used for the 100 to 150 validation repertoires as for the 600 to 700 first-cohort repertoires, as reported in a later analysis.

TCRdb keeps only in-frame clones here, not all; method: immunoSEQ multiplex PCR. The repertoire includes 55,000 to 70,000 clones, about 91% of them detected once, and over 2% sits in the top ten. The CDR3 runs 15 residues. The sequencing sample was made of PBMCs. The gene calls are TRBV21-1 and TRBJ2-1; the D call in the table, TRBD2, was not verified against the DNA. TRBV21-1 is a documented pseudogene. The receptor's source is a woman in her twenties or thirties in good health and CMV-seronegative. The DNA of the CDR3 is TGTGCCAGCAGCTCGAGCGGGAGCGCCTACAATGAGCAGTTCTTC. Residues: CASSSSGSAYNEQFF.